This T cell receptor (beta chain) was obtained from a study of blood T cell repertoires in COVID-19. The CDR3 sequence is 15 residues long. Germline V lookup: CDR1 WNHNN, CDR2 SYGVQD (reference sequence). Trimming shortened V by 4 bases and J by 7 bases, and 14 bases separated the two germline ends. Sequenced by immunoSEQ multiplex PCR; TCRdb stores in-frame clones only, minus some. The sample lists roughly 52,000 clones; over 80% were seen once. The chain combines TRBV10-1 with TRBJ1-6; no clear D. The sequenced material came from peripheral blood. This receptor was obtained from a man in his forties or fifties with COVID-19, enrolled during active disease. This CDR3 is CASSGGSQANSPLHF. CDR3 sequence (DNA): TGCGCCAGCAGTGGAGGGAGCCAGGCGAATTCACCCCTCCACTTT.